This TCR beta chain was profiled in a study of STAT3 mutations in large granular lymphocyte leukemia. Turning to the study itself: Roughly half the longitudinally sequenced T-LGLL patients had canonical STAT3 mutations. Over half of T-LGLL patients had one or more immunosuppressive regimens.

Worth noting for this clone: Its specificity is not known.

Some 41,000 productive templates were obtained per sample on average. Clones were read by immunoSEQ multiplex PCR, and TCRdb kept only the in-frame ones, dropping some. The sample has roughly 38,000 clones, 70% to 90% seen once. Study-wide results and limits: Every T-LGLL patient had at least one immunodominant TCRbeta clonotype.

The germline CDR1 and CDR2 sequences are SGHVS and FQNEAQ. The CDR3 consists of 16 residues. V was pared by 4 bases and J by 2 bases, with 15 bases between. The chain carries TRBV7-8 and TRBJ1-5; D perhaps matches TRBD1 (6 bases). The sample comprised PBMCs. This TCR was recovered from a human donor with T large granular lymphocyte leukemia. Some clones in this sample may be carry-over from other donors' samples. The CDR3 region is CASSSTGADGNQPQHF. CDR3 bases: TGTGCCAGCAGCTCGACAGGCGCTGACGGCAATCAGCCCCAGCATTTT. The whole variable domain, filled in from reference TRBV7-8 and TRBJ1-5, reads GAGVSQSPRYKVAKRGQDVALRCDPISGHVSLFWYQQALGQGPEFLTYFQNEAQLDKSGLPSDRFFAERPEGSVSTLKIQRTQQEDSAVYLCASSSTGADGNQPQHFGDGTRLSIL.